Shown below are 29 T cell receptor beta chains from a single sample sequenced in a study of shared clonotypes between healthy human individuals. Using immunoSEQ multiplex PCR, the repertoire was profiled, and TCRdb retains in-frame clones only, with some absent. The repertoire consists of about 480,000 clones, with about 75% occurring once and the leading ten covering 12%. The specimen was PBMCs. The receptors stem from a woman aged 40 to 50 in good health. Some clones in this sample may be carry-over from other donors' samples.

The V call is TRBV10-3, the J call TRBJ2-3; 14 nucleotides agree with TRBD2. Losses at the gene ends were 2 bases for V and 2 bases for J; bases not matched to a gene: 9. The CDR3 contains 19 residues. Germline V gene lookup returns CDR1 ENHRY and CDR2 SYGVKD. The CDR3 DNA is TGTGCCATCAGTGAGCCTCCCCCGGGACTAGCGGGAGTCACAGATACGCAGTATTTT. It translates to CAISEPPPGLAGVTDTQYF.

This chain links TRBV7-2 with TRBJ2-5, with a possible D match to TRBD1 (6 bases). This CDR3 spans 13 amino acids. Germline lookup yields CDR1 SGHTA and CDR2 FQGNSA. Trimming removed 3 bases from V and 2 bases from J, with 7 bases in between. CDR3 in amino acids: CASSLDRQETQYF. CDR3 in DNA: TGTGCCAGCAGCTTGGACAGACAAGAGACCCAGTACTTC.

This sequence joins TRBV28 and TRBJ1-2; a weak D match, TRBD1 (5 bases). Between the trimmed V and J ends, which lost 3 bases and 3 bases, there was a span of 11 bases. The V gene's germline CDR1 is MDHEN and CDR2 SYDVKM. This CDR3 has 14 residues. In nucleotides, the CDR3 is TGTGCCAGCAGTTTGGGGGACCCCTACTATGGCTACACCTTC. This sequence encodes CASSLGDPYYGYTF.

This clone is a singleton in its sample. The V gene is TRBV7-9, the J gene TRBJ2-5; no definite D call. Trimming cost V 4 bases and J 5 bases, with 11 bases left between them. This CDR3 is built from 13 residues. CDR1 is SEHNR and CDR2 is FQNEAQ in the germline V gene (reference sequence). The CDR3 coding sequence is TGTGCCAGCAGCTCGATCTTAGGGGAGACCCAGTACTTC. It codes for CASSSILGETQYF.

This clone has a single count. The rearrangement joins TRBV2 to TRBJ1-5; a possible D gene is TRBD1 (5 bases). The CDR3 extends over 15 amino acids. Germline V gene lookup returns CDR1 SNHLY and CDR2 FYNNEI. The ends were cut back, 7 bases at V and 6 bases at J, with 19 bases in the middle. CDR3 amino acids: CASTPLRQGTQPQHF. CDR3 DNA sequence: TGTGCCAGCACCCCCCTGAGGCAGGGTACTCAGCCCCAGCATTTT.

The chain employs TRBV5-1 and TRBJ2-3; 13 nucleotides match TRBD2. The junction had 7 bases not matched to a gene; V was cut back by 0 bases and J by 3 bases. Germline CDR1 SGHRS, CDR2 YFSETQ. The CDR3 totals 18 residues. CDR3 sequence reads: CASSLVWGLAGSTDTQYF. The CDR3 region has the DNA TGCGCCAGCAGCTTGGTTTGGGGACTAGCGGGATCAACAGATACGCAGTATTTT.

In this sample, this clone turned up a few times. This chain joins TRBV29-1 and TRBJ1-2; a possible D gene is TRBD1 (5 bases). The germline V gene has CDR1 SQVTM and CDR2 ANQGSEA. The CDR3 is 12 residues long. V lost 5 bases and J lost 3, with 10 bases in between. The CDR3 nucleotides read TGCAGCGTTTCGGGGACTGACTATGGCTACACCTTC. This encodes CSVSGTDYGYTF.

This clone was seen a handful of times. The genes are TRBV5-1 and TRBJ1-4, with D possibly matching TRBD1 (5 bases). The CDR3 consists of 15 residues. From germline, CDR1 is SGHRS and CDR2 YFSETQ. The V and J ends lost 4 bases and 1 base respectively, with 11 bases between them. The CDR3 DNA is TGCGCCAGCAGCACGGGGGGTTTAACTAATGAAAAACTGTTTTTT. Translating gives CASSTGGLTNEKLFF.

This chain uses TRBV12-5 with TRBJ2-3, with TRBD1 matching over 7 bases. CDR1 is LGHNT, CDR2 FRNRAP, per germline. The CDR3 covers 12 residues. With V trimmed by 6 bases and J by 6 bases, 3 bases remained unmatched. CDR3 region: CASGKGADTQYF. The DNA for the CDR3 is TGTGCTAGTGGAAAGGGGGCTGATACGCAGTATTTT.

The chain couples TRBV6-5 to TRBJ2-3; D not certain. The CDR3 length is 14 residues. The germline V and J ends were trimmed by 2 bases and 2 bases, with 8 bases remaining between them. Looked up from germline, CDR1 is MNHEY and CDR2 is SVGAGI. The CDR3 spells CASSYGVATDTQYF. The CDR3 coding sequence is TGTGCCAGCAGTTACGGGGTCGCCACAGATACGCAGTATTTT.

The gene calls are TRBV11-2 and TRBJ2-7, with D tentatively TRBD1 or TRBD2 (5 bases each). The V gene lost 1 base and the J gene lost 0 bases, with 16 bases spanning the gap. Germline CDR1 reads SGHAT; CDR2 reads FQNNGV. CDR3 length equals 17 residues. CDR3 DNA: TGTGCCAGCAGCTTAGGGCCCGGGACCACGCGCTCCTACGAGCAGTACTTC. Its translation is CASSLGPGTTRSYEQYF.

CDR3 protein: CASSSGSYNEQFF. The CDR3, as DNA: TGTGCCAGCAGCAGCGGTAGCTACAATGAGCAGTTCTTC. V gene TRBV21-1 combines with J gene TRBJ2-1; the table names TRBD2, a call not compared with the DNA. TRBV21-1 is classified as a pseudogene. The CDR3 is made up of 13 amino acids.

This clone appeared many times. V gene TRBV6-6 combines with J gene TRBJ2-1, with 11 bases that match TRBD2. Germline-derived CDR1 and CDR2 are MNHNY and SVGAGI (reference sequence). This CDR3 has 16 amino acids. Trimming at V came to 4 bases and at J to 0 bases, leaving 2 bases not matched to a gene. CDR3 residues: CASSLTSGSSYNEQFF. CDR3 in DNA: TGTGCCAGCAGTTTAACTAGCGGGAGCTCCTACAATGAGCAGTTCTTC.

The rearrangement links TRBV6-1 to TRBJ2-4, with D perhaps TRBD1 or TRBD2 (7 bases each). Germline CDR1 is MNHNS and CDR2 is SASEGT. The V end lost 0 bases, the J end lost 0 bases, and 24 bases lay between the germline ends. CDR3 length: 21 residues. This chain's CDR3 is CASSEAAGGGNPNLAKNIQYF. In nucleotides, the CDR3 is TGTGCCAGCAGTGAAGCGGCAGGGGGGGGAAACCCCAACCTAGCCAAAAACATTCAGTACTTC.

This clone was observed at least ten times. The gene calls are TRBV10-2 and TRBJ1-1; D unclear. Germline CDR1 WSHSY, CDR2 SAAADI. This CDR3 contains 11 residues. V was clipped by 6 bases and J by 5 bases, with 7 bases between them. The CDR3 coding sequence is TGCGCCAGCAGAAGGGATACTGAAGCTTTCTTT. It encodes CASRRDTEAFF.

The chain recombines TRBV5-1 with TRBJ2-5; a possible D gene is TRBD1 (5 bases). Germline CDR1 SGHRS, CDR2 YFSETQ. The V end lost 3 bases, the J end lost 5 bases, and 17 bases lay between the germline ends. This CDR3 spans 15 amino acids. In nucleotides, the CDR3 is TGCGCCAGCAGCTCCCAAGGACAATCGGTGGAGACCCAGTACTTC. Encoded protein: CASSSQGQSVETQYF.

The CDR3 DNA sequence: TGCGCCAGCAGCCAACAAAGTGGGGAGGTAGATACGCAGTATTTT. This sequence encodes CASSQQSGEVDTQYF. V gene TRBV4-3 combines with J gene TRBJ2-3, with D possibly matching TRBD2 (6 bases). Germline-derived CDR1 and CDR2 are LGHNA and YSLEER. The V gene lost 2 bases and the J gene lost 5 bases, with 14 bases spanning the gap. The CDR3 is 15 amino acids.

The rearrangement uses TRBV7-5 and TRBJ2-7; TRBD1 reflects the table's D call only, with no check against the DNA. TRBV7-5 is reported as a pseudogene. This CDR3 has 17 amino acids. This CDR3 reads CARSLLLYGGGESEQYF. CDR3 DNA sequence: TGTGCCAGAAGCTTGTTACTCTATGGGGGCGGCGAGTCCGAGCAGTACTTC.

CDR3 residues: CASSLAGRAGELFF. DNA for the CDR3: TGTGCCAGCAGTTTAGCGGGACGCGCCGGGGAGCTGTTTTTT. The chain links TRBV27 to TRBJ2-2; a weak D match, TRBD2 (6 bases). Germline lookup yields CDR1 MNHEY and CDR2 SMNVEV (reference sequence). V was clipped by 2 bases and J by 6 bases, with 10 bases between them. CDR3 length: 14 residues.

The table lists this clone with many counts. The chain carries TRBV28 and TRBJ1-1, with D possibly matching TRBD1 (5 bases). The CDR3 extends over 13 amino acids. Per the germline V gene, CDR1 is MDHEN and CDR2 is SYDVKM. V was trimmed by 1 base and J by 11 bases, leaving 14 bases between them. CDR3 loop: CASSLSGFRSAFF. The CDR3 nucleotides read TGTGCCAGCAGTTTATCAGGGTTTAGGTCGGCTTTCTTT.

As concerns this clone: With only one base between it and a far larger clone, this is likely a read error. The rearrangement joins TRBV27 to TRBJ1-2; the match to TRBD1 covers 7 bases. This CDR3 has 15 amino acids. Germline CDR1 is MNHEY and CDR2 is SMNVEV (reference sequence). The DNA for the CDR3 is TGTGCCAGCAGTTTATCGCAGGGGGTGGGCTATGGCTACGCCTTC. It specifies CASSLSQGVGYGYAF.

The V gene is TRBV7-9, the J gene TRBJ2-1; D ambiguous. The V and J ends lost 3 bases and 6 bases respectively, with 3 bases between them. The CDR3 covers 11 residues. Germline CDR1 is SEHNR and CDR2 is FQNEAQ (reference sequence). This CDR3 reads CASSLFNEQFF. The CDR3 DNA reads as TGTGCCAGCAGCTTGTTCAATGAGCAGTTCTTC.

The chain couples TRBV7-3 to TRBJ2-3; D remains ambiguous. The CDR3 extends over 14 amino acids. The V gene lost 2 bases and the J gene lost 8 bases, with 14 bases spanning the gap. The germline gives CDR1 SGHTA, CDR2 FQGTGA. The CDR3 loop is CASSLGDGGGTQYF. In DNA form, the CDR3 reads TGTGCCAGCAGCTTAGGGGATGGCGGCGGTACGCAGTATTTT.

The chain recombines TRBV10-1 with TRBJ2-1, with D perhaps matching TRBD1 or TRBD2 (5 bases each). Germline assignment: CDR1 WNHNN and CDR2 SYGVQD (reference sequence). There are 16 residues in the CDR3. The V and J ends lost 6 bases and 12 bases respectively, with 27 bases between them. The CDR3 coding sequence is TGCGCCAGCAGCAACACCGGGACGCCACTGAGTGGGTCGCAGTTCTTC. Translating it yields CASSNTGTPLSGSQFF.

The gene calls are TRBV6-6 and TRBJ1-3; D might be TRBD1 (6 bases). CDR1 is MNHNY, CDR2 SVGAGI, per germline (reference sequence). Deletions cut 6 bases from V and 4 bases from J, with 16 bases between. The CDR3 length is 15 residues. The CDR3 DNA sequence: TGTGCCAGCAGCCACAACGGGGGGCCCGGAAACACCATATATTTT. It yields the protein CASSHNGGPGNTIYF.

In its sample, this clone was seen a few times. The V gene is TRBV28, the J gene TRBJ2-1; possibly TRBD1 for D (5 bases). V was clipped by 6 bases and J by 6 bases, with 21 bases between them. Per the germline V gene, CDR1 is MDHEN and CDR2 is SYDVKM. There are 16 residues in the CDR3. CDR3 sequence (DNA): TGTGCCAGCAGATCGAACACCAGGGTCGTTAGCAATGAGCAGTTCTTC. It encodes CASRSNTRVVSNEQFF.

V and J are TRBV6-1 and TRBJ2-7, with D maybe TRBD1 (5 bases). From germline, CDR1 is MNHNS and CDR2 SASEGT. The ends were cut back, 5 bases at V and 3 bases at J, with 17 bases in the middle. The CDR3 is 15 residues long. DNA for the CDR3: TGTGCCAGCAGTTCCATGACAGCGACCCACTACGAGCAGTACTTC. Amino acid sequence: CASSSMTATHYEQYF.

On this clone itself: An end of the junction differs from the germline gene, which may be a read error. The same CDR3 arises from other DNA sequences in this sample as well. The chain is built from TRBV7-7 and TRBJ2-5; D possibly corresponds to TRBD1 (6 bases). The CDR3 runs 13 residues. Germline CDR1 SSHAT, CDR2 FNYEAQ (reference sequence). CDR3 sequence: CASSSVRGETQYF. For the CDR3, the DNA is TGTGCTAGCAGTTCAGTTAGGGGGGAGACCCAGTACTTC.

This clone has only a few counts. The gene calls are TRBV27 and TRBJ2-1; 7 positions agree with TRBD2. Germline lookup yields CDR1 MNHEY and CDR2 SMNVEV (reference sequence). J was trimmed by 8 bases and V by 3 bases; bases with no gene match: 10. The CDR3 has 15 amino acids. Here the CDR3 DNA reads TGTGCCAGCAGTTTCGGAGCGGGATGGGACGATGAGCAGTTCTTC. This encodes CASSFGAGWDDEQFF.